These T cell receptor beta chains were read from a single sample in a study of tumor-infiltrating lymphocytes in primary liver carcinoma. One entry per CDR3 protein, called by TCRdb with MiXCR from the multiplex PCR reads. Altogether roughly 70,000 distinct CDR3 sequences are present, around 64% being singletons, with the ten largest covering about 40%. Sequencing was performed on liver tumor tissue from sampling region 4. The receptors here all came from a middle-aged man with primary liver carcinoma and hepatitis B virus infection. Each CDR3 is given with its conserved first and last residue. The D gene is left open where the match is weak. Some rows mark clone size as missing; the rest say once, few, many or name a class of expanded clone.

>TRBJ2-5|.|few|TRBV5-6
TGTGCCAGCAGCTTGAAAAACGGGGGGCACCAAGAGACCCAGTACTTT
CASSLKNGGHQETQYF
>TRBJ2-2|.|.|TRBV13
TGTGCCAGCAGTCGCCTAGGAACCGGGAAGTTGTTTTTT
CASSRLGTGKLFF
>TRBJ2-1|.|.|TRBV10-3
TGTGCCATCTCAGTGAATAGGGCAGAAGGACACAATGAGCAATTCTTC
CAISVNRAEGHNEQFF
>TRBJ2-7|TRBD1|.|TRBV6-2/TRBV6-3
TGTGCCAGCAGTTACCCGGCAGGGGGCAGAGTGAAGGAGTCCTACGAGCAATTCTTC
CASSYPAGGRVKESYEQFF
>TRBJ2-7|.|.|TRBV4-1
TGCGCCAGCAGCCAAGACTTAGGATATCACGATCAGTACTTC
CASSQDLGYHDQYF
>TRBJ2-1|TRBD1|.|TRBV11-2
TGTGACAGGAGCTTAGGTCCAGGGGGTGTTCCTGAGCGGTTCTTC
CDRSLGPGGVPERFF
>TRBJ1-2|TRBD1|.|TRBV11-2
TGTGCCAGCAGCTTGGACAGGGGCTATGGTTACGCCTTC
CASSLDRGYGYAF
>TRBJ2-7|TRBD2|.|TRBV6-5
TGTGCCAGCAGTTACTCGACTAGCTGGAGCTTGGTTTACGAGCGGTACTTC
CASSYSTSWSLVYERYF
>TRBJ2-7|TRBD2|.|TRBV5-4
TGTGCCAACAGCCCCGGGAGCGGGAGTTGGTCCTACGAGCAGTACTTC
CANSPGSGSWSYEQYF
>TRBJ2-1|TRBD2|many|TRBV30
TGTGCCTGGAGTGTACAGCGGGGGGGGCCCCGACAGTTCTTC
CAWSVQRGGPRQFF
>TRBJ2-2|.|.|TRBV10-1
TGCGCCGGCAGTGATGGGCTAGCGAGAGGAGGTACCGGGGAGCTGTTTTTT
CAGSDGLARGGTGELFF
>TRBJ1-5|.|.|TRBV6-5
TGTGCCATCAGAAAGTTTAGCAATCAGCCCCAGCACTTT
CAIRKFSNQPQHF
>TRBJ2-7|TRBD1|.|TRBV10-3
TGTGCCATCAGAGGGGGACAGGGGGCCCCAAAAGACTACGAGCAGTACTTC
CAIRGGQGAPKDYEQYF
>TRBJ2-7|.|once|TRBV6-2/TRBV6-3
TGTGCCAGCAGTTACCCAGGATCCTACAAGCAGTACTTC
CASSYPGSYKQYF
>TRBJ2-2|.|.|TRBV11-2
TGTGCCAGCAGCTCAGAATTAGGAGGGGCGAACACCGGGGAGCCGTTTTTC
CASSSELGGANTGEPFF
>TRBJ1-5|TRBD1|few|TRBV28
TGTGCCAGCAGATGTCAGGGGGATGGCAATCAGCCCCAGCATTTT
CASRCQGDGNQPQHF
>TRBJ2-5|TRBD2|.|TRBV5-8
TGTGCCAGCAGCTTCTGGACTAGCGGTGAGACCCAGTACTTC
CASSFWTSGETQYF
>TRBJ1-3|.|.|TRBV12-3/TRBV12-4
TGTGCCAGCAGTCCTGTTAGTTCTGGAAGTACCATATATTTT
CASSPVSSGSTIYF